The 18 T cell receptor beta chains below all came from one sample that was sequenced in a study of lymphopenia after photon versus proton radiotherapy. Sequenced by immunoSEQ multiplex PCR; TCRdb stores in-frame clones only, minus some. This sample yields approximately 170,000 clones, of which around nine tenths are seen a single time; around 5% belongs to the top ten. The sample was peripheral blood, taken from a patient treated with photon-based radiotherapy. The source is a man aged 45-65 years with gastric cancer.

This clone was observed once. The chain is built from TRBV28 and TRBJ1-2; D is unresolved. Per the germline V gene, CDR1 is MDHEN and CDR2 is SYDVKM. The V end was cut by 2 bases, the J end by 7 bases, with 8 bases between. CDR3 length: 12 amino acids. The CDR3 protein is CASSLRGSGYTF. The CDR3 DNA follows: TGTGCCAGCAGTTTACGGGGATCTGGCTACACCTTC.

The rearrangement joins TRBV9 to TRBJ2-7; 12 bases map to TRBD2. In germline, CDR1 is SGDLS, CDR2 YYNGEE. With V trimmed by 3 bases and J by 3 bases, 4 bases remained unmatched. CDR3 length equals 15 residues. The CDR3 nucleotides read TGTGCCAGCAGCGCTGGGACTAGCGGGTACTACGAGCAGTACTTC. Its translation is CASSAGTSGYYEQYF.

This chain connects TRBV5-1 to TRBJ1-5, with a weak D call TRBD1 (5 bases). Germline values: CDR1 SGHRS, CDR2 YFSETQ. The germline V and J ends were trimmed by 2 bases and 7 bases, with 13 bases remaining between them. There are 14 residues in the CDR3. The CDR3 nucleotides are TGCGCCAGCAGCTTTGGGACGGTCGGACAGCCCCAGCATTTT. Encoded protein: CASSFGTVGQPQHF. Full variable domain (rest looked up from reference TRBV5-1 and TRBJ1-5): KAGVTQTPRYLIKTRGQQVTLSCSPISGHRSVSWYQQTPGQGLQFLFEYFSETQRNKGNFPGRFSGRQFSNSRSEMNVSTLELGDSALYLCASSFGTVGQPQHFGDGTRLSIL.

V and J are TRBV7-2 and TRBJ2-1, with 13 nucleotides matching TRBD2. Per the germline V gene, CDR1 is SGHTA and CDR2 is FQGNSA. CDR3 length: 15 amino acids. V was pared by 6 bases and J by 7 bases, with 6 bases of the junction left unmatched. As DNA, the CDR3 is TGTGCCAGCAGTACGGGACTAGCGGGAATAAATGAGCAGTTCTTC. Translated, it gives CASSTGLAGINEQFF.

V gene TRBV5-6 combines with J gene TRBJ2-1, with 11 positions matching TRBD1. The CDR3 runs 15 residues. V was clipped by 4 bases and J by 5 bases; unmatched bases: 5. The germline V gene has CDR1 SGHDT and CDR2 YYEEEE. The CDR3 DNA follows: TGTGCCAGCAGCCCGGACAGGGGGCTGAACAATGAGCAGTTCTTC. Translation: CASSPDRGLNNEQFF.

V is TRBV18 and J is TRBJ2-1, with D perhaps matching TRBD2 (5 bases). Germline V gives CDR1 KGHSH, CDR2 LQKENI. The CDR3 spans 13 residues. The germline V and J ends were trimmed by 4 bases and 9 bases, with 13 bases remaining between them. The CDR3 DNA is TGTGCCAGCTCACTGGAGGTTGAGAGTGAGCAGTTCTTC. This sequence encodes CASSLEVESEQFF.

CDR3 coding DNA: TGTGCCAGCAGCCCTGGGGGACGGAAGTATGGCTACACCTTC. Residues: CASSPGGRKYGYTF. The chain combines TRBV6-5 with TRBJ1-2; the D gene is possibly TRBD1 (5 bases). The CDR3 runs to 14 residues. V was clipped by 6 bases and J by 5 bases, with 16 bases between them. Germline V gene data show CDR1 as MNHEY and CDR2 as SVGAGI.

The V gene is TRBV11-1, the J gene TRBJ2-5; 7 bases line up with TRBD1. With 5 bases clipped from V and 5 bases from J, the junction kept 5 bases outside the gene matches. The CDR3 spans 13 residues. Germline-derived CDR1 and CDR2 are SGHAT and FQDESV (reference sequence). The CDR3 nucleotides are TGTGCCAGCAGCCCAGCAGGGGGTGAGACCCAGTACTTC. Translated: CASSPAGGETQYF.

The genes are TRBV5-6 and TRBJ1-3; TRBD1 aligns across 7 bases. CDR1 and CDR2 from the germline V gene are SGHDT and YYEEEE. This CDR3 is built from 14 residues. After removal of 2 bases from V and 3 bases from J, the junction contained 2 bases not matched to a gene. CDR3 region: CASSFRTGGNTIYF. In nucleotides, the CDR3 is TGTGCCAGCAGCTTTCGGACAGGTGGAAACACCATATATTTT.

The rearrangement links TRBV4-1 to TRBJ1-2; 8 bases agree with TRBD1. This CDR3 has 16 amino acids. Germline CDR1 reads MGHRA; CDR2 reads YSYEKL. The V and J ends lost 1 base and 2 bases, in that order; junction bases with no gene match: 6. CDR3 nucleotides: TGCGCCAGCAGCCAAGGCACAGGGGGATGGAACTATGGCTACACCTTC. Translation gives CASSQGTGGWNYGYTF.

The V and J genes are TRBV14 and TRBJ2-1; TRBD2 aligns across 7 bases. This CDR3 has 15 residues. V dropped 1 base and J dropped 4; count of bases not matched to a gene: 4. Germline CDR1 and CDR2: SGHDN and FVKESK. In nucleotides, the CDR3 is TGTGCCAGCAGCCAAGGGCTAGCGGTATACAATGAGCAGTTCTTC. The encoded protein is CASSQGLAVYNEQFF.

The chain joins TRBV4-3 to TRBJ1-5; D not certain. V was pared by 0 bases and J by 6 bases, with 12 bases between. The CDR3 is made up of 15 amino acids. Germline V gives CDR1 LGHNA, CDR2 YSLEER. This chain's CDR3 is CASSQEEGLGQPQHF. For the CDR3, the DNA is TGCGCCAGCAGCCAAGAAGAAGGGTTAGGTCAGCCCCAGCATTTT.

The chain is built from TRBV27 and TRBJ2-3, with no clear D. The V end was cut by 5 bases, the J end by 2 bases, with 11 bases between. The CDR3 loop spans 14 amino acids. Germline loops: CDR1 MNHEY, CDR2 SMNVEV (reference sequence). The chain's CDR3 is CASSARPSTDTQYF. In nucleotides, the CDR3 is TGTGCCAGCAGTGCCCGCCCATCCACAGATACGCAGTATTTT.

The V and J genes are TRBV5-1 and TRBJ2-5, with a possible D match to TRBD2 (5 bases). CDR3 length: 14 residues. V lost 4 bases to trimming and J lost 2 bases, with 12 bases between them. Germline-derived CDR1 and CDR2 are SGHRS and YFSETQ. The CDR3, as DNA: TGCGCCAGCAGCCCAACTAGTACACAAGAGACCCAGTACTTC. Translation: CASSPTSTQETQYF.

The chain combines TRBV6-1 with TRBJ2-5; D not resolved. The CDR3 spans 12 residues. Germline CDR1 reads MNHNS; CDR2 reads SASEGT. The germline V and J ends were trimmed by 10 bases and 5 bases, with 14 bases remaining between them. The CDR3 spells CAINPPQETQYF. CDR3 in DNA: TGTGCCATCAACCCCCCCCAGGAGACCCAGTACTTC.

This clone was detected ten times or more. V gene TRBV19 combines with J gene TRBJ2-7; 9 bases are shared with TRBD1. V was pared by 6 bases and J by 2 bases, with 8 bases of the junction left unmatched. CDR3 size: 15 residues. Germline V gives CDR1 LNHDA, CDR2 SQIVND (reference sequence). The CDR3 sequence: CASSPGQGSAYEQYF. The CDR3 bases are TGTGCCAGTAGCCCGGGACAGGGCTCCGCCTACGAGCAGTACTTC.

The chain uses TRBV30 and TRBJ1-2; TRBD1 agrees at 8 bases. Per germline, CDR1 GTSNPN and CDR2 SVGIG (reference sequence). This CDR3 comprises 14 residues. Trimming took 4 bases from V and 3 from J; bases not matched to a gene: 7. This CDR3 reads CAWTPTGVDYGYTF. DNA for the CDR3: TGTGCCTGGACTCCGACAGGGGTGGACTATGGCTACACCTTC.

This chain joins TRBV21-1 and TRBJ2-1; the table's D call TRBD2 went unverified against the DNA. TRBV21-1 is classified as a pseudogene. The CDR3 extends over 16 amino acids. CDR3 DNA: TGTGCCAGCAAACTCCACCGGTCCCCCCGGAGCAATGAGCAGTTCTTC. Translated, it gives CASKLHRSPRSNEQFF.